These T cell receptor beta chains were read from a single sample in a study of control samples from healthy donors and cancer patients. Sequenced by immunoSEQ multiplex PCR; TCRdb stores in-frame clones only, minus some. The repertoire consists of about 130,000 clones, with approximately 92% occurring once and the leading ten covering around 2.1%. Sample: blood. Every receptor here comes from a woman aged 50 to 60 in good health. Each CDR3 is given with its conserved first and last residue. D genes are given only for firm matches. Only part of the rows carry a size: once, few, many, or a class if the clone is expanded.

D	V	J	size	DNA	CDR3
TRBD1	TRBV27	TRBJ1-2	NA	TGTGCCGGCAGTTTTGGACCCAGGGGGCGCGGCTATGGCTACACCTTC	CAGSFGPRGRGYGYTF
NA	TRBV15	TRBJ2-7	NA	TGTGCCACCAGCACCGGGGGCAACGAGCAGTACTTC	CATSTGGNEQYF
NA	TRBV5-1	TRBJ1-2	NA	TGCGCCAGCAGCTTGGAGGGGTTGGATGGCTACACCTTC	CASSLEGLDGYTF
NA	TRBV20-1	TRBJ1-5	once	TGCAGTGTGGGGGCCGAGCCCCAGCATTTT	CSVGAEPQHF
NA	TRBV6-5	TRBJ2-3	NA	TGTGCCAGCACCGACAACACAGATACGCAGTATTTT	CASTDNTDTQYF
TRBD1	TRBV10-3	TRBJ2-1	NA	TGTGCCATCAGTGTTGACAGGGAGAATGAGCAGTTCTTC	CAISVDRENEQFF
TRBD2	TRBV27	TRBJ2-2	NA	TGTGCCAGCAGTTCCCGACTAGCGGGAATATCACGAACCTACACCGGGGAGCTGTTTTTT	CASSSRLAGISRTYTGELFF
NA	TRBV29-1	TRBJ1-1	NA	TGCAGCGCCGTTTTGGCAAACACTGAAGCTTTCTTT	CSAVLANTEAFF
NA	TRBV4-1	TRBJ1-1	NA	TGCGCCAGCAGCCATCACGCAGAAGCTTTCTTT	CASSHHAEAFF
NA	TRBV28	TRBJ2-5	NA	TGTGCCAGCAGTTTCCAGGGTACCCAGTACTTC	CASSFQGTQYF
NA	TRBV7-2	TRBJ1-1	NA	TGTGCCAGCAGCTTAGGGGCGACAGTGAACACTGAAGCTTTCTTT	CASSLGATVNTEAFF
TRBD1	TRBV5-1	TRBJ2-5	NA	TGCGCCAGCAGCTTGGCAGGGACAGGGGGCCAAGAGACCCAGTACTTC	CASSLAGTGGQETQYF
TRBD1	TRBV28	TRBJ1-2	NA	TGTGCCAGCAGTTTAACCCACAGGGGTGCTTCTGGCTACACCTTC	CASSLTHRGASGYTF
NA	TRBV27	TRBJ2-7	NA	TGTGCCAGCAGTTCGAATGGGGGCCCGGTGGGTGAGCAGTACTTC	CASSSNGGPVGEQYF
NA	TRBV6-5	TRBJ2-2	NA	TGTGCCAGCAGACGAATGACAGTCAACACCGGGGAGCTGTTTTTT	CASRRMTVNTGELFF
NA	TRBV3-1/TRBV3-2	TRBJ1-6	NA	TGTGCCAGCAGCCAAGTAGCTAGGTCAGGGTGGCCCCTCCACTTT	CASSQVARSGWPLHF
TRBD1	TRBV19	TRBJ1-2	NA	TGTGCCAGTTCGGACAGGTCCTACACCTTC	CASSDRSYTF
NA	TRBV6-5	TRBJ2-3	NA	TGTGCCAGCAGTTGGGGAGATACGCAGTATTTT	CASSWGDTQYF
NA	TRBV7-2	TRBJ2-2	NA	TGTGCCAGCAGCGCAGGGAACACCGGGGAGCTGTTTTTT	CASSAGNTGELFF
TRBD2	TRBV25-1	TRBJ2-1	NA	TGTGCCAGCAGTGAAGGACTAGCGGGGCGGAATGAGCAGTTCTTC	CASSEGLAGRNEQFF
NA	TRBV27	TRBJ2-1	NA	TGTGCCAGCATGAGGACGGGAACCTACAATGAGCAGTTCTTC	CASMRTGTYNEQFF
NA	TRBV27	TRBJ2-3	NA	TGTGCCAGCCGCCCGCGTCCCCAGGGTCTCGCAGATACGCAGTATTTT	CASRPRPQGLADTQYF
TRBD1	TRBV30	TRBJ1-1	NA	TGTGCCTGGAGTGCACAGGGGGGCACTGAAGCTTTCTTT	CAWSAQGGTEAFF
NA	TRBV7-8	TRBJ1-1	NA	TGTGCCAGCAGCTTAAGTACGGAGGCTTTCTTT	CASSLSTEAFF